This TCR beta chain was sequenced during a study of T cells after yellow fever vaccination. Whole-study findings and limits: There was a small share of clonotypes that showed up in both the CD4 and CD8 compartments.

Each CDR3 protein gets one entry after TCRdb re-called the 5' RACE reads with MiXCR. The sample shows a few hundred thousand distinct CDR3 sequences, around 21% of them seen only once. For this clonotype: What it recognizes is unknown.

Sequenced here: PBMCs, sampled 15 days after the yellow fever booster vaccination. This clonotype was obtained from a man younger than 40 who received the YFV17D yellow fever vaccine.

The DNA of the CDR3 is TGCGCCAGCAGCTTTAGAGACGGGACCTACAATGAGCAGTTCTTC. This sequence encodes CASSFRDGTYNEQFF. The chain joins TRBV5-1 to TRBJ2-1; a weak D match, TRBD2 (5 bases). The CDR3 spans 15 residues. V was cut by 2 bases and J by 2 bases, with 11 bases left in between. Germline-derived CDR1 and CDR2 are SGHRS and YFSETQ.